The 27 T cell receptor beta chains below all came from one sample that was sequenced in a study of PD-L1 blockade in urothelial cancer. Time point: peripheral blood 6 weeks after treatment start. Assay used: immunoSEQ multiplex PCR; TCRdb lists only in-frame clones, some missing. The repertoire holds fewer than 85,000 clones, with more than 70% as singletons. The sequences come from PBMCs, collected around atezolizumab (anti-PD-L1) treatment. The receptors were sampled from a man aged 55 to 70 with urothelial cancer.

The V call is TRBV30, the J call TRBJ1-4, with D possibly TRBD1 on 6 matching bases. Trimming left V 4 bases short and J 3 bases short, with 12 bases between. The germline gives CDR1 GTSNPN, CDR2 SVGIG (reference sequence). The CDR3 contains 14 residues. DNA of the CDR3: TGTGCCTGGACCTCGGACAGCGCTAATGAAAAACTGTTTTTT. Its protein is CAWTSDSANEKLFF.

The rearrangement uses TRBV30 and TRBJ1-2; the D gene is possibly TRBD1 (6 bases). The CDR3 contains 13 residues. Germline V gives CDR1 GTSNPN, CDR2 SVGIG (reference sequence). V lost 1 base, J lost 8 bases, and 14 bases lay in between. The CDR3 loop is CAWSGGGDRGYTF. The CDR3 bases are TGTGCCTGGAGTGGAGGGGGAGACCGGGGCTACACCTTC.

The chain is built from TRBV30 and TRBJ2-5; TRBD1 is a possible D gene (5 bases). Trimming took off 5 bases at V and 6 bases at J, with 10 bases between the two ends. This CDR3 is 11 amino acids long. Germline V CDR1 and CDR2: GTSNPN, SVGIG (reference sequence). The CDR3 region has the DNA TGTGCCTGGGCAGGGAAGCAGACCCAGTACTTC. Residues: CAWAGKQTQYF.

V and J are TRBV7-9 and TRBJ1-1; D call uncertain. Per the germline V gene, CDR1 is SEHNR and CDR2 is FQNEAQ (reference sequence). V gave up 11 bases and J gave up 0 bases, with 13 bases separating them. This CDR3 has 13 amino acids. DNA of the CDR3: TGTGCCGTCCCCAGGAGGGTGAACACTGAAGCTTTCTTT. It codes for CAVPRRVNTEAFF.

The chain uses TRBV11-3 and TRBJ2-7; 8 bases fit TRBD2. Germline values: CDR1 SGHNT, CDR2 YENEEA. Unmatched junction bases numbered 7, after V lost 0 bases and J lost 6 bases. The CDR3 spans 15 residues. As DNA, the CDR3 is TGTGCCAGCAGCTTAGAGGCGGGGGGTTGGGGCGAGCAGTACTTC. Protein product: CASSLEAGGWGEQYF.

This rearrangement joins TRBV14 to TRBJ2-2; TRBD1 aligns across 8 bases. The germline CDR1 and CDR2 sequences are SGHDN and FVKESK. The V and J ends lost 6 bases and 6 bases, in that order; junction bases with no gene match: 12. The CDR3 has 16 residues. The CDR3, as DNA: TGTGCCAGCAGTCGTTTCGGGACAGGCTTTTCCGGGGAGCTGTTTTTT. It specifies CASSRFGTGFSGELFF.

V usage is TRBV7-9 and J usage is TRBJ2-7, with 8 bases fitting TRBD1. Germline CDR1 reads SEHNR; CDR2 reads FQNEAQ (reference sequence). The CDR3 sequence is 14 residues long. The J segment lost 2 bases and the V segment lost 5 bases, leaving 5 bases of the junction unmatched. CDR3 sequence (DNA): TGTGCCAGCAGCCGACAGGGGTTTACCTACGAGCAGTACTTC. Protein product: CASSRQGFTYEQYF.

This chain connects TRBV18 to TRBJ1-1; no clear D. The germline V and J ends were trimmed by 1 base and 6 bases, with 12 bases remaining between them. Germline V lookup: CDR1 KGHSH, CDR2 LQKENI. CDR3 length: 14 residues. The CDR3 sequence: CASSPQESSPEAFF. In nucleotides, the CDR3 is TGTGCCAGCTCACCACAGGAGTCAAGCCCTGAAGCTTTCTTT.

The V call is TRBV9, the J call TRBJ2-3; 7 bases are a match to TRBD2. V dropped 3 bases and J dropped 1; count of bases not matched to a gene: 11. The CDR3 has 17 residues. Germline lookup yields CDR1 SGDLS and CDR2 YYNGEE. CDR3 residues: CASSAGEGRVGTDTQYF. The CDR3 coding sequence is TGTGCCAGCAGCGCGGGGGAGGGTAGGGTGGGCACAGATACGCAGTATTTT.

The rearrangement links TRBV2 to TRBJ1-5; the match to TRBD1 covers 7 bases. The germline CDR1 and CDR2 sequences are SNHLY and FYNNEI. Trimming cost V 5 bases and J 1 base; bases outside gene matches: 8. The CDR3 extends over 16 amino acids. The CDR3 loop reads CASSREPTGSNQPQHF. The CDR3 nucleotides are TGTGCCAGCAGTAGGGAACCGACAGGGAGCAATCAGCCCCAGCATTTT.

The CDR3 reads CASSQGQATLHGYTF. Written as DNA, the CDR3 is TGCGCCAGCAGCCAAGGGCAGGCCACCCTCCATGGCTACACCTTC. The chain has TRBV4-1 and TRBJ1-2; D is unclear. This CDR3 region has 15 residues. Germline CDR1 and CDR2: MGHRA and YSYEKL. V was cut by 1 base and J by 6 bases, with 15 bases left in between.

The chain is built from TRBV11-2 and TRBJ1-3, with D unclear. The CDR3 length is 13 residues. CDR1 is SGHAT, CDR2 FQNNGV, per germline. V was trimmed by 1 base and J by 8 bases, leaving 9 bases between them. Here the CDR3 DNA reads TGTGCCAGCAGCTTAGTACGGGGAGACACCATATATTTT. Its protein product is CASSLVRGDTIYF.

CDR3 nucleotides: TGTGCCAGCAGTGAACCGGGACAGGGAGGCAATGAGCAGTTCTTC. Protein: CASSEPGQGGNEQFF. This chain uses TRBV25-1 with TRBJ2-1, with TRBD1 matching 9 bases. V dropped 2 bases and J dropped 6; count of bases not matched to a gene: 5. The CDR3 runs 15 residues. The V gene's germline CDR1 is MGHDK and CDR2 SYGVNS.

The rearrangement joins TRBV5-1 to TRBJ2-1, with D possibly matching TRBD1 (5 bases). There are 13 residues in the CDR3. The germline V gene encodes CDR1 SGHRS and CDR2 YFSETQ. V lost 3 bases, J lost 4 bases, and 8 bases lay in between. CDR3 loop: CASSSQEYNEQFF. CDR3 sequence (DNA): TGCGCCAGCAGCTCACAGGAGTACAATGAGCAGTTCTTC.

V is TRBV10-3 and J is TRBJ1-1, with 8 bases that match TRBD1. Germline assignment: CDR1 ENHRY and CDR2 SYGVKD. Losses at the gene ends were 2 bases for V and 1 base for J; bases not matched to a gene: 3. There are 15 residues in the CDR3. CDR3 DNA sequence: TGTGCCATCAGTGAGCGACAGGGGAAGAACACTGAAGCTTTCTTT. Encoded protein: CAISERQGKNTEAFF.

The chain combines TRBV7-3 with TRBJ2-1; tentatively, D is TRBD2 (5 bases). Germline CDR1 SGHTA, CDR2 FQGTGA. This CDR3 has 14 amino acids. V shed 5 bases and J shed 4 bases, with 12 bases lying between them. The CDR3 loop is CASSPPGSYNEQFF. The CDR3 nucleotides read TGTGCCAGCAGCCCCCCGGGAAGTTACAATGAGCAGTTCTTC.

This chain uses TRBV9 with TRBJ1-4; 9 positions agree with TRBD1. The germline V gene has CDR1 SGDLS and CDR2 YYNGEE. CDR3 size: 14 residues. V dropped 4 bases and J dropped 7; count of bases not matched to a gene: 5. For the CDR3, the DNA is TGTGCCAGCAGCTGTGACAGGGGGACTGAAAAACTGTTTTTT. Its translation is CASSCDRGTEKLFF.

This clone was recorded a few times. The J gene is TRBJ2-7, the V gene TRBV6-5, with 10 bases aligning to TRBD1. Unmatched junction bases numbered 3, after V lost 6 bases and J lost 4 bases. The germline CDR1 and CDR2 sequences are MNHEY and SVGAGI. The CDR3 is 13 residues long. CDR3 protein: CASRGTGVYEQYF. DNA for the CDR3: TGTGCCAGCAGGGGGACAGGGGTGTACGAGCAGTACTTC.

The chain employs TRBV18 and TRBJ2-6; D gene unclear. CDR1 is KGHSH and CDR2 is LQKENI in the germline V gene. This CDR3 contains 14 residues. Deletions cut 3 bases from V and 3 bases from J, with 6 bases between. The CDR3 loop reads CASSPPFGANVLTF. The CDR3 coding sequence is TGTGCCAGCTCACCTCCTTTTGGGGCCAACGTCCTGACTTTC.

CDR3 nucleotides: TGTGCCATCAGTGCCGAGGATAACTATGGCTACACCTTC. This sequence encodes CAISAEDNYGYTF. The rearrangement joins TRBV10-3 to TRBJ1-2; D remains unclear. Trimming took 4 bases from V and 1 from J, leaving 7 bases between them. The CDR3 runs 13 residues. Germline V gene data show CDR1 as ENHRY and CDR2 as SYGVKD.

DNA of the CDR3: TGTGCCAGCAGCGCTGGAGGAACCTATGGCTACACCTTC. Protein: CASSAGGTYGYTF. The gene calls are TRBV13 and TRBJ1-2; D is unresolved. Per the germline V gene, CDR1 is PRHDT and CDR2 is FYEKMQ (reference sequence). CDR3 size: 13 residues. Trimming removed 5 bases at V and 4 bases at J, with 11 bases between. The whole variable domain, filled in from reference TRBV13 and TRBJ1-2, reads AAGVIQSPRHLIKEKRETATLKCYPIPRHDTVYWYQQGPGQDPQFLISFYEKMQSDKGSIPDRFSAQQFSDYHSELNMSSLELGDSALYFCASSAGGTYGYTFGSGTRLTVV.

This chain connects TRBV21-1 to TRBJ2-7; TRBD1 is taken as the D call from the table, unchecked against the DNA. TRBV21-1 is recorded as a pseudogene. The length of the CDR3 is 17 residues. This CDR3 is CASSKARDRLPSYEQYF. CDR3 DNA sequence: TGTGCCAGCAGCAAAGCGAGGGACAGATTACCCTCCTACGAGCAGTACTTC.

V usage is TRBV5-1 and J usage is TRBJ2-3; D might be TRBD2 (7 bases). V gave up 0 bases and J gave up 4 bases, with 12 bases separating them. Germline CDR1 is SGHRS and CDR2 is YFSETQ. CDR3 length: 15 amino acids. Here the CDR3 reads CASSLVGGRPDTQYF. For the CDR3, the DNA is TGCGCCAGCAGCTTGGTCGGGGGGCGCCCAGATACGCAGTATTTT.

The chain is built from TRBV7-2 and TRBJ1-3, with TRBD1 matching 8 bases. The V segment lost 5 bases and the J segment 4 bases; nucleotides outside the gene matches: 7. The CDR3 extends over 15 amino acids. Germline loops: CDR1 SGHTA, CDR2 FQGNSA. CDR3 amino acids: CASSHGDRLGNTIYF. As DNA, the CDR3 is TGTGCCAGCAGCCACGGGGACAGGTTAGGAAACACCATATATTTT.

This clone has just one count. CDR3 sequence reads: CASSLGGGRVRSEAFF. The CDR3 bases are TGTGCCAGCAGTTTAGGAGGGGGCCGGGTCAGGTCTGAAGCTTTCTTT. The rearrangement links TRBV28 to TRBJ1-1; 7 nucleotides match TRBD1. J lost 6 bases, V lost 2 bases, and 12 bases had no gene match. The CDR3 consists of 16 residues. Germline CDR1 reads MDHEN; CDR2 reads SYDVKM.

The genes are TRBV6-5 and TRBJ2-5; 12 positions agree with TRBD2. The CDR3 runs to 15 residues. J was trimmed by 4 bases and V by 8 bases; bases with no gene match: 8. Looked up from germline, CDR1 is MNHEY and CDR2 is SVGAGI. CDR3 in amino acids: CASATGTSGLETQYF. CDR3 DNA sequence: TGTGCCAGCGCAACCGGGACTAGCGGGCTAGAGACCCAGTACTTC.

The CDR3 loop is CASTLSGNTIYF. DNA for the CDR3: TGCGCCAGCACCCTATCTGGAAACACCATATATTTT. The rearrangement uses TRBV5-1 and TRBJ1-3, with no clear D. CDR3 length equals 12 residues. The germline V gene has CDR1 SGHRS and CDR2 YFSETQ. V gave up 6 bases and J gave up 1 base, with 5 bases separating them. The full variable domain, with the rest looked up from reference TRBV5-1 and TRBJ1-3, is KAGVTQTPRYLIKTRGQQVTLSCSPISGHRSVSWYQQTPGQGLQFLFEYFSETQRNKGNFPGRFSGRQFSNSRSEMNVSTLELGDSALYLCASTLSGNTIYFGEGSWLTVV.